Listed below are T cell receptor beta chains from one sample, sequenced in a study of T cells in Graves' hyperthyroidism and ophthalmopathy. In TCRdb, the multiplex PCR reads were re-called with MiXCR into one record per CDR3 protein. The top ten clones hold roughly 6.9% of a sample with around 600,000 distinct CDR3 sequences, 13% to 15% of them seen once. Sequencing was done on a sample of blood. Every receptor here comes from a woman younger than 35 with Graves' ophthalmopathy. CDR3s include the opening cysteine and the closing phenylalanine or tryptophan. The order of the fields is clone size, J gene, CDR3 length, V gene, CDR3 protein. A row's size may be missing; if present it is once, few, many or a size class.

- TRBJ1-2 15 TRBV6-2/TRBV6-3 CASSALWTGYYGYTF
- TRBJ2-7 16 TRBV5-5 CASSQAIGRVGYEQYF
- TRBJ2-7 14 TRBV28 CASSSGGGGYEQYF
- TRBJ2-2 18 TRBV24-1 CATSDLPGTSSNTGELFF
- TRBJ2-1 16 TRBV5-5 CASSLRGNRGSHEQFF
- TRBJ2-1 16 TRBV7-2 CASGPGTSGSYNEQFF
few TRBJ2-7 14 TRBV11-2 CASSKLWGSYEQYF
many TRBJ2-7 13 TRBV6-2/TRBV6-3 CASNSGLDYEQYF
many TRBJ2-3 15 TRBV12-3/TRBV12-4 CASSPLHRETDTQYF
many TRBJ2-3 15 TRBV18 CASSPPSGRTDTQYF
many TRBJ2-1 16 TRBV11-3 CASSALGLAGDNEQFF
many TRBJ2-7 16 TRBV6-5 CASSYASGQGGYEQYF
many TRBJ1-1 17 TRBV7-9 CASSLTRTGTPNTEAFF
few TRBJ1-2 11 TRBV20-1 CSVTGGFGYTF
many TRBJ1-1 14 TRBV12-3/TRBV12-4 CASSHDRGWTEAFF
few TRBJ1-5 14 TRBV4-1 CASSQGGSWKPQHF
many TRBJ2-3 16 TRBV3-1 CASSQESGRLTDTQYF
many TRBJ2-7 17 TRBV11-2 CASSLHPTGGLAYEQYF
- TRBJ2-1 16 TRBV5-5 CASSLGGVQGAISGFF
many TRBJ1-1 15 TRBV27 CASSFEGWGGTEAFF
many TRBJ1-4 13 TRBV2 CASTGGKIGKLFF
- TRBJ1-1 13 TRBV11-1 CASSLGLLTEAFF
few TRBJ2-1 18 TRBV9 CASSVGGTSGGIYNEQFF
many TRBJ1-2 13 TRBV7-9 CASSPDRVGGYTF
many TRBJ2-4 17 TRBV28 CASSAAVGTGTQNIQYF
many TRBJ2-7 15 TRBV2 CASTRGDRFWSEQYF
many TRBJ2-2 14 TRBV7-2 CASSLGEYTGELFF
- TRBJ2-3 16 TRBV11-2 CASSTRLAGHTDTQYF
- TRBJ1-2 17 TRBV28 CASSTLGQGPTNYGYTF
few TRBJ2-1 13 TRBV7-7 CASSLNGDNEQFF
many TRBJ1-3 16 TRBV12-3/TRBV12-4 CASSLARGASGNTIYF
many TRBJ2-1 14 TRBV2 CASGQLAGPNEQFF
few TRBJ2-5 15 TRBV20-1 CSAQLRQEGQETQYF
few TRBJ2-1 12 TRBV7-9 CASSSPRGLKFF
- TRBJ1-3 14 TRBV6-2/TRBV6-3 CASSLISSGNTIYF
- TRBJ2-3 15 TRBV28 CASSLTRQGIDTQYF
many TRBJ2-7 15 TRBV12-3/TRBV12-4 CASSLSRSSTYEQYF
- TRBJ2-3 14 TRBV12-3/TRBV12-4 CASRRTGSTDAQYF
few TRBJ2-1 12 TRBV6-5 CASSYIGGEQFF
many TRBJ1-4 13 TRBV6-6 CASSYADTGKLFF
- TRBJ2-1 16 TRBV28 CASSLVLAASYNEQFF
many TRBJ2-4 15 TRBV6-1 CASSPSGGDKNIQYF
many TRBJ2-1 18 TRBV7-2 CASSSERLAGFSYNEQFF
many TRBJ2-5 15 TRBV27 CASSSGTGFGETQYF
- TRBJ2-7 13 TRBV6-2/TRBV6-3 CASRQTGAYEQYF
many TRBJ1-4 14 TRBV11-2 CASSSGQILEKLFF
- TRBJ2-7 16 TRBV7-9 CASPWTGIGRSYEQYF
many TRBJ2-7 14 TRBV18 CASSATSEGYEQYF
many TRBJ2-5 13 TRBV7-2 CASSADQGATQYF
- - 16 TRBV5-4 CASSSPEGQGREKLFF
- TRBJ1-1 13 TRBV19 CASALLSGSEAFF
many TRBJ1-1 15 TRBV7-9 CASSPPDGINTEAFF
few TRBJ2-5 14 TRBV20-1 CRAYPLWGGETQYF
- TRBJ1-4 15 TRBV5-1 CASSLRTFTNEKLFF